This T cell receptor (beta chain) was retrieved from a study of T cells in Graves' hyperthyroidism and ophthalmopathy. This clonotype was detected a few times. The antigen is unknown. Among ophthalmopathy patients, the Clinical Activity Score reached at least 3, the NOSPECS grade reached at least 4, and duration remained under 3 months. Study-wide findings and caveats: Ophthalmopathy cases were set apart from stable hyperthyroidism by a 13 V-J model.

Trimming stripped 6 bases from V and 0 bases from J, with 16 bases between. Germline CDR1 and CDR2: DFQATT and SNEGSKA (reference sequence). The CDR3 loop spans 15 amino acids. Amplified TCR beta CDR3 regions came from RNA transcripts. TCR CDR3 underwent first-round RT-PCR with the HTBI primer set. TCRdb re-derived calls from the multiplex PCR reads in MiXCR, one entry per CDR3 protein. The data hold roughly 250,000 distinct CDR3 sequences, with 20% to 25% observed a single time. Input material: blood. The clonotype was recovered from a man aged 25 to 40 with Graves' ophthalmopathy. V and J are TRBV20-1 and TRBJ2-3, with D hard to call. CDR3 bases: TGCAGTGCAACCCCGTTTTCTCCTAGCACAGATACGCAGTATTTT. Protein sequence: CSATPFSPSTDTQYF.